These 23 T cell receptor beta chains share one sample of origin, sequenced in a study of post-analysis software for immune sequencing data. TCR beta libraries were prepared from cDNA with unique molecular identifiers. Via MiXCR, TCRdb re-called the PCR reads, giving one row per CDR3 protein. The sample lists around 710,000 distinct CDR3 sequences, around 46% occurring once. Study observations and caveats: TRBV5-6, TRBV5-1 and TRBV20-1 belonged to a set of about five TRBV segments that were more frequent in patients than controls.

For these receptors, no antigen is known. The sequenced material came from blood. The receptors stem from a girl under 18 with multiple sclerosis.

The V call is TRBV12-3 or TRBV12-4, the J call TRBJ1-1; D is possibly TRBD1 (6 bases). The V end was cut by 3 bases, the J end by 6 bases, with 17 bases between. The CDR3 contains 15 residues. CDR3 amino acids: CASSFGAGAYAEAFF. CDR3 coding DNA: TGTGCCAGCAGTTTTGGGGCAGGGGCTTACGCTGAAGCTTTCTTT.

The gene calls are TRBV12-3 or TRBV12-4 and TRBJ1-1; D uncertain. CDR3 length: 15 amino acids. V lost 3 bases to trimming and J lost 2 bases, with 13 bases between them. CDR3 coding DNA: TGTGCCAGCAGTTTCGGGAGTCTCCGAAACACTGAAGCTTTCTTT. It is translated as CASSFGSLRNTEAFF.

The table lists this clonotype with a few counts. The chain employs TRBV29-1 and TRBJ1-1; a weak D match, TRBD1 (5 bases). Germline V CDR1 and CDR2: SQVTM, ANQGSEA. V was trimmed by 4 bases and J by 3 bases, leaving 15 bases between them. The CDR3 is made up of 14 amino acids. The CDR3 protein is CSVGGWGGDTEAFF. The CDR3 nucleotides read TGCAGCGTTGGGGGCTGGGGAGGGGACACTGAAGCTTTCTTT.

This clonotype was detected a few times. This sequence joins TRBV28 and TRBJ2-3; 10 nucleotides match TRBD2. The V gene's germline CDR1 is MDHEN and CDR2 SYDVKM. The CDR3 sequence is 16 residues long. V lost 7 bases and J lost 6; bases outside the gene matches: 13. Here the CDR3 reads CASTPGTSVPRDTQYF. The CDR3, as DNA: TGTGCCAGCACACCCGGGACTAGCGTCCCCCGGGATACGCAGTATTTT.

This clonotype turned up a few times. The chain joins TRBV20-1 to TRBJ1-1, with D maybe TRBD1 (5 bases). CDR1 and CDR2 (germline): DFQATT, SNEGSKA (reference sequence). V shed 4 bases and J shed 0 bases, with 9 bases lying between them. This CDR3 has 13 amino acids. The CDR3 nucleotides read TGCAGTGCTACGACAGAGTTGAACACTGAAGCTTTCTTT. Translated: CSATTELNTEAFF.

The chain is built from TRBV7-3 and TRBJ2-1; 7 bases are shared with TRBD2. The CDR3 spans 18 residues. CDR1 is SGHTA and CDR2 is FQGTGA in the germline V gene. J was trimmed by 0 bases and V by 4 bases; bases with no gene match: 12. This CDR3 reads CASSSGLGRTSSYNEQFF. The DNA of the CDR3 is TGTGCCAGCAGCTCCGGACTAGGCCGAACCAGCTCCTACAATGAGCAGTTCTTC.

This rearrangement joins TRBV2 to TRBJ2-1; 7 bases are a match to TRBD2. The CDR3 sequence is 16 residues long. Germline loops: CDR1 SNHLY, CDR2 FYNNEI. Trimming removed 1 base from V and 0 bases from J; junction bases left unmatched: 3. The CDR3 DNA follows: TGTGCCAGCAGTGAAGGGGACTATTACTCCTACAATGAGCAGTTCTTC. Translated: CASSEGDYYSYNEQFF.

J is TRBJ2-7 and V is TRBV7-2; 11 positions agree with TRBD2. The length of the CDR3 is 16 residues. The germline V gene has CDR1 SGHTA and CDR2 FQGNSA. V lost 0 bases to trimming and J lost 6 bases; unmatched junction nucleotides: 7. Here the CDR3 DNA reads TGTGCCAGCAGCTTAGCTATACTAGCGGGAGCATCCGAGCAGTACTTC. Translated, it gives CASSLAILAGASEQYF.

The chain couples TRBV12-3 or TRBV12-4 to TRBJ2-1, with D perhaps matching TRBD1 (6 bases). The CDR3 extends over 16 amino acids. V was trimmed by 1 base and J by 9 bases, leaving 19 bases between them. CDR3 in amino acids: CASSLGSGGYSGEQFF. Here the CDR3 DNA reads TGTGCCAGCAGTTTAGGGTCTGGGGGCTATAGTGGTGAGCAGTTCTTC.

This clonotype occurred a few times. This chain connects TRBV7-2 to TRBJ2-7; 12 positions match TRBD2. CDR3 length: 18 residues. V lost 5 bases to trimming and J lost 3 bases; unmatched junction nucleotides: 14. Looked up from germline, CDR1 is SGHTA and CDR2 is FQGNSA. As DNA, the CDR3 is TGTGCCAGCAGCCCCCGCTCGGCTAGCGGGAGGGGAAGCTACGAGCAGTACTTC. The encoded protein is CASSPRSASGRGSYEQYF.

The chain recombines TRBV3-1 with TRBJ2-7; TRBD2 matches at 9 bases. This CDR3 has 17 residues. The germline V gene has CDR1 LGHDT and CDR2 YNNKEL (reference sequence). V was pared by 0 bases and J by 1 base, with 7 bases of the junction left unmatched. The CDR3 DNA follows: TGTGCCAGCAGCCAAGATATGCCTAGCGGGAAATCCTACGAGCAGTACTTC. Its translation: CASSQDMPSGKSYEQYF.

This chain joins TRBV20-1 and TRBJ2-7; D might be TRBD1 (6 bases). The CDR3 totals 14 residues. Deletions cut 0 bases from V and 2 bases from J, with 11 bases between. Germline assignment: CDR1 DFQATT and CDR2 SNEGSKA (reference sequence). CDR3 in DNA: TGCAGTGCTAGAGATTGGCAGGGGACCTACGAGCAGTACTTC. The encoded protein is CSARDWQGTYEQYF.

This rearrangement joins TRBV7-3 to TRBJ2-1; D is unclear. This CDR3 is 15 amino acids long. V shed 5 bases and J shed 0 bases, with 11 bases lying between them. Germline CDR1 is SGHTA and CDR2 is FQGTGA. The CDR3 loop is CASSTNPSSYNEQFF. DNA for the CDR3: TGTGCCAGCAGCACTAACCCCAGCTCCTACAATGAGCAGTTCTTC.

The chain combines TRBV20-1 with TRBJ2-1; 9 bases line up with TRBD2. Germline CDR1 and CDR2: DFQATT and SNEGSKA (reference sequence). Germline trimming cut 3 bases from V and 0 bases from J; bases unmatched to any gene: 6. CDR3 length: 16 amino acids. CDR3 loop: CSARSPSGDSYNEQFF. The CDR3 DNA is TGCAGTGCTAGGTCACCTAGCGGGGACTCCTACAATGAGCAGTTCTTC.

This clonotype has just a few counts. CDR3 in DNA: TGTGCCAGCAGTTCTCCTAGCCCCACCCCCTACAATGAGCAGTTCTTC. Protein sequence: CASSSPSPTPYNEQFF. The rearrangement uses TRBV28 and TRBJ2-1; D is perhaps TRBD2 (5 bases). Trimming cost V 4 bases and J 2 bases, with 15 bases left between them. Germline V gives CDR1 MDHEN, CDR2 SYDVKM. This CDR3 region has 16 residues.

CDR3 in DNA: TGTGCCACCAGCAGAGACGTTAATGAAAAACTGTTTTTT. Its protein product is CATSRDVNEKLFF. The rearrangement joins TRBV15 to TRBJ1-4; D remains unclear. Trimming cost V 0 bases and J 4 bases, with 3 bases left between them. CDR3 length equals 13 residues. Germline loops: CDR1 LNHNV, CDR2 YYDKDF (reference sequence).

The CDR3, as DNA: TGTGCCAGCAGCCAAGATCCTGATTCGGCGGGAGGGCCGGAGACCCAGTACTTC. It codes for CASSQDPDSAGGPETQYF. V and J are TRBV4-2 and TRBJ2-7; the match to TRBD2 covers 9 bases. The J call may be faulty, since TRBJ2-5 better matches the DNA end. The CDR3 runs to 18 residues. Germline V CDR1 and CDR2: LGHNA, YNFKEQ.

Only one count was recorded for this clonotype. V and J are TRBV7-2 and TRBJ2-7; D ambiguous. Germline lookup yields CDR1 SGHTA and CDR2 FQGNSA. Trimming shortened V by 4 bases and J by 2 bases, and 9 bases separated the two germline ends. This CDR3 comprises 13 residues. CDR3 bases: TGTGCCAGCAGCTGGGTTATCCCCTACGAGCAGTACTTC. It yields the protein CASSWVIPYEQYF.

This clonotype has only a few counts. The genes are TRBV9 and TRBJ2-1, with 8 bases identical to TRBD2. The germline V gene encodes CDR1 SGDLS and CDR2 YYNGEE. CDR3 length: 16 amino acids. J was trimmed by 9 bases and V by 4 bases; bases with no gene match: 15. The CDR3 here is CASSPGIGLALFEQFF. The CDR3 DNA sequence: TGTGCCAGCAGCCCAGGTATCGGACTAGCTTTATTTGAGCAGTTCTTC.

CDR3 in DNA: TGTGCCAGCAGGCCTGACAGGGGGCAGTACGAGCAGTACTTC. Residues: CASRPDRGQYEQYF. The chain couples TRBV6-1 to TRBJ2-7; the match to TRBD1 covers 10 bases. This CDR3 has 14 residues. J gave up 4 bases and V 6 bases, and 6 bases lay outside the gene matches. From germline, CDR1 is MNHNS and CDR2 SASEGT.

This chain connects TRBV7-2 to TRBJ1-2; a weak D match, TRBD1 (5 bases). Trimming removed 5 bases at V and 5 bases at J, with 24 bases between. The CDR3 contains 17 residues. Germline CDR1 reads SGHTA; CDR2 reads FQGNSA. The chain's CDR3 is CASSPTSPGLGGYGYTF. For the CDR3, the DNA is TGTGCCAGCAGCCCAACCTCCCCGGGACTGGGCGGGTATGGCTACACCTTC.

This clonotype was detected only a few times. CDR3 nucleotide sequence: TGTGCCATCAGTGAGTCTGGCCCGGCCGTGGATGAGCAGTTCTTC. Residues: CAISESGPAVDEQFF. The V and J genes are TRBV10-3 and TRBJ2-1, with D unclear. Trimming left V 0 bases short and J 8 bases short, with 14 bases between. The CDR3 totals 15 residues. Germline CDR1 ENHRY, CDR2 SYGVKD.

This clonotype appeared a single time. The chain recombines TRBV5-6 with TRBJ2-3, with no clear D. The germline V gene encodes CDR1 SGHDT and CDR2 YYEEEE. This CDR3 region has 15 residues. V lost 1 base, J lost 1 base, and 10 bases lay in between. The CDR3: CASSLTGPGTDTQYF. In DNA form, the CDR3 reads TGTGCCAGCAGCTTGACCGGACCTGGCACAGATACGCAGTATTTT.